The 32 T cell receptor beta chains below were found in one sample sequenced in a study of blood T cell repertoires in COVID-19. Repertoires were generated with immunoSEQ multiplex PCR, while TCRdb's copy carries only in-frame clones and drops some. The sample includes fewer than 700,000 clones, roughly nine tenths seen only once; the top ten take less than 9.5%. Sequenced sample: peripheral blood. The receptor source for this set is a woman in her 50s with COVID-19, enrolled during active disease.

V usage is TRBV15 and J usage is TRBJ2-7; TRBD1 agrees at 7 bases. This CDR3 spans 13 amino acids. Per the germline V gene, CDR1 is LNHNV and CDR2 is YYDKDF (reference sequence). Unmatched junction bases numbered 4, after V lost 5 bases and J lost 3 bases. The CDR3 DNA follows: TGTGCCACCAGCCGACAGGGAAACTACGAGCAGTACTTC. Protein sequence: CATSRQGNYEQYF. Full variable domain (remainder filled in from reference TRBV15 and TRBJ2-7): DAMVIQNPRYQVTQFGKPVTLSCSQTLNHNVMYWYQQKSSQAPKLLFHYYDKDFNNEADTPDNFQSRRPNTSFCFLDIRSPGLGDTAMYLCATSRQGNYEQYFGPGTRLTVT.

The table lists this clone with a few counts. This chain links TRBV14 with TRBJ1-2; TRBD1 matches 8 bases. Germline CDR1 reads SGHDN; CDR2 reads FVKESK. The CDR3 covers 13 residues. Germline trimming cut 4 bases from V and 8 bases from J; bases unmatched to any gene: 6. The CDR3 here is CASSPGQVNGYTF. In nucleotides, the CDR3 is TGTGCCAGCAGCCCGGGACAGGTGAACGGCTACACCTTC.

The chain recombines TRBV2 with TRBJ1-6, with D maybe TRBD1 (5 bases). Trimming removed 2 bases at V and 8 bases at J, with 10 bases between. Germline CDR1 SNHLY, CDR2 FYNNEI. The CDR3 has 14 residues. CDR3 in DNA: TGTGCCAGCAGTGAACAGGGTGGGTATTCACCCCTCCACTTT. This gives the protein CASSEQGGYSPLHF.

To note about this clone: Other nucleotide sequences in the sample specify the same CDR3. The gene calls are TRBV9 and TRBJ1-4; the D gene is possibly TRBD1 (5 bases). Germline V CDR1 and CDR2: SGDLS, YYNGEE. V lost 2 bases to trimming and J lost 5 bases, with 10 bases between them. The CDR3 contains 14 residues. The CDR3 sequence: CASSVSGGNEKLFF. The CDR3 DNA is TGTGCCAGCAGCGTCAGCGGGGGAAATGAAAAACTGTTTTTT.

The J gene is TRBJ1-1, the V gene TRBV2; D gene ambiguous. V lost 5 bases and J lost 7, with 14 bases in between. The CDR3 length is 13 residues. CDR1 and CDR2 from the germline V gene are SNHLY and FYNNEI. The CDR3 region is CASSPPPGFEAFF. DNA for the CDR3: TGTGCCAGCAGTCCCCCCCCGGGGTTTGAAGCTTTCTTT.

This chain connects TRBV6-4 to TRBJ2-7, with 8 nucleotides matching TRBD1. Losses at the gene ends were 2 bases for V and 6 bases for J; bases not matched to a gene: 9. Germline V gene sequence: CDR1 MRHNA, CDR2 SNTAGT. CDR3 length equals 15 residues. The CDR3 reads CASSDTQGTGGEQYF. The CDR3 coding sequence is TGTGCCAGCAGTGACACCCAAGGCACAGGGGGCGAGCAGTACTTC.

The chain combines TRBV7-9 with TRBJ2-7; D possibly corresponds to TRBD1 (5 bases). The germline V gene has CDR1 SEHNR and CDR2 FQNEAQ (reference sequence). Deletions cut 6 bases from V and 5 bases from J, with 8 bases between. The CDR3 is made up of 11 amino acids. The CDR3 reads CASSFRDEQYF. The CDR3 nucleotides read TGTGCCAGCAGTTTCAGGGACGAGCAGTACTTC.

CDR3 sequence reads: CASSLYAREGEKLFF. In nucleotides, the CDR3 is TGTGCCAGCAGTTTATATGCCAGGGAGGGAGAAAAACTGTTTTTT. The genes are TRBV27 and TRBJ1-4, with D tentatively TRBD1 (5 bases). The CDR3 totals 15 residues. The germline V gene encodes CDR1 MNHEY and CDR2 SMNVEV (reference sequence). V lost 1 base to trimming and J lost 8 bases, with 14 bases between them.

In this sample, this clone turned up a few times. J is TRBJ2-2 and V is TRBV19; 8 bases align to TRBD2. Trimming at V came to 5 bases and at J to 3 bases, leaving 5 bases not matched to a gene. The CDR3 loop spans 15 amino acids. From germline, CDR1 is LNHDA and CDR2 SQIVND (reference sequence). The CDR3 DNA sequence: TGTGCCAGTAGTTCACGCGGGGGGTACACCGGGGAGCTGTTTTTT. Translation gives CASSSRGGYTGELFF.

The chain couples TRBV9 to TRBJ1-6, with D possibly being TRBD1 (6 bases). The ends were cut back, 4 bases at V and 9 bases at J, with 17 bases in the middle. Germline-derived CDR1 and CDR2 are SGDLS and YYNGEE. The CDR3 covers 15 residues. The CDR3 reads CASSTRQEPPSPLHF. The CDR3 DNA sequence: TGTGCCAGCAGCACCCGACAGGAGCCGCCTTCACCCCTCCACTTT.

The chain carries TRBV27 and TRBJ2-1, with D perhaps matching TRBD1 (6 bases). V shed 9 bases and J shed 7 bases, with 10 bases lying between them. CDR1 is MNHEY, CDR2 SMNVEV, per germline (reference sequence). The CDR3 sequence is 11 residues long. The CDR3 loop is CASSRGNEQFF. The CDR3 nucleotides read TGTGCCAGTAGCAGGGGTAATGAGCAGTTCTTC.

V usage is TRBV28 and J usage is TRBJ1-1, with D perhaps matching TRBD1 (5 bases). The CDR3 spans 13 residues. The germline CDR1 and CDR2 sequences are MDHEN and SYDVKM. V was trimmed by 6 bases and J by 7 bases, leaving 15 bases between them. The CDR3 here is CASSPGRGSEAFF. CDR3 bases: TGTGCCAGCAGCCCAGGGAGGGGCAGTGAAGCTTTCTTT.

The rearrangement uses TRBV3-1 (or the pseudogene TRBV3-2) and TRBJ1-2; no reliable D call. The CDR3 contains 14 residues. V was pared by 1 base and J by 1 base, with 7 bases between. The germline V gene has CDR1 LGHDT and CDR2 YNNKEL (reference sequence). The CDR3 DNA reads as TGTGCCAGCAGCCAAGGCAGCGATAACTATGGCTACACCTTC. Its translation: CASSQGSDNYGYTF.

The genes are TRBV18 and TRBJ1-6, with unresolved D. CDR1 KGHSH and CDR2 LQKENI come from the germline V gene. The germline V and J ends were trimmed by 5 bases and 0 bases, with 14 bases remaining between them. The CDR3 consists of 17 residues. The CDR3, as DNA: TGTGCCAGCTCAGCGGGCCAGTTAAGCTCCTATAATTCACCCCTCCACTTT. Amino acids: CASSAGQLSSYNSPLHF.

V usage is TRBV5-1 and J usage is TRBJ1-1; 8 nucleotides match TRBD1. CDR1 and CDR2 from the germline V gene are SGHRS and YFSETQ. V gave up 4 bases and J gave up 0 bases; unmatched junction bases: 8. The CDR3 has 16 residues. CDR3 coding DNA: TGCGCCAGCAGCCCAGGGACAGGCTTTATGAACACTGAAGCTTTCTTT. Residues: CASSPGTGFMNTEAFF.

On this clone: Other nucleotide sequences in the sample specify the same CDR3. The genes are TRBV27 and TRBJ1-5; D gene unclear. The CDR3 contains 12 residues. Trimming removed 3 bases from V and 5 bases from J, with 5 bases in between. Germline lookup yields CDR1 MNHEY and CDR2 SMNVEV (reference sequence). This CDR3 reads CASSFPDQPQHF. The CDR3 DNA reads TGTGCCAGCAGTTTCCCAGATCAGCCCCAGCATTTT.

V gene TRBV21-1 combines with J gene TRBJ1-4. TRBV21-1 is a pseudogene. The CDR3 totals 16 residues. The CDR3 nucleotides read TGTGCCAGCAGCAACGTGTCGGGAGGACGGGGTGAAAAACTGTTTTTT. Protein sequence: CASSNVSGGRGEKLFF.

The V and J genes are TRBV6-2 or TRBV6-3 and TRBJ1-4; D unclear. The germline V gene has CDR1 MNHEY and CDR2 SVGEGT. V dropped 2 bases and J dropped 10 bases, with 14 bases sitting between them. This CDR3 is built from 14 residues. CDR3 nucleotides: TGTGCCAGCAGTTACCCCCAGGAAGGCGTAAAACTGTTTTTT. Its protein product is CASSYPQEGVKLFF.

The chain joins TRBV7-2 to TRBJ2-3; D gene ambiguous. CDR3 length: 13 residues. V was clipped by 2 bases and J by 6 bases, with 9 bases between them. CDR1 and CDR2 (germline): SGHTA, FQGNSA. CDR3 sequence: CASSLKLRDTQYF. CDR3 DNA sequence: TGTGCCAGCAGCTTAAAGTTACGGGATACGCAGTATTTT.

In its sample, this clone was seen once. The chain joins TRBV4-1 to TRBJ2-2; 11 nucleotides line up with TRBD2. Germline values: CDR1 MGHRA, CDR2 YSYEKL. This CDR3 has 18 amino acids. V was clipped by 2 bases and J by 0 bases; unmatched bases: 5. CDR3 sequence (DNA): TGCGCCAGCAGCCAAAACCTAGCGGGGGGCTCGAACACCGGGGAGCTGTTTTTT. This gives the protein CASSQNLAGGSNTGELFF.

The J gene is TRBJ2-3, the V gene TRBV5-4; 8 positions match TRBD1. V lost 4 bases to trimming and J lost 1 base; unmatched junction nucleotides: 5. CDR3 length equals 15 residues. Germline lookup yields CDR1 SGHNT and CDR2 YYREEE (reference sequence). The DNA of the CDR3 is TGTGCCAGCAGCCTTGACAGGGGACGCACAGATACGCAGTATTTT. This codes for CASSLDRGRTDTQYF. The full variable domain, with the rest looked up from reference TRBV5-4 and TRBJ2-3, is ETGVTQSPTHLIKTRGQQVTLRCSSQSGHNTVSWYQQALGQGPQFIFQYYREEENGRGNFPPRFSGLQFPNYSSELNVNALELDDSALYLCASSLDRGRTDTQYFGPGTRLTVL.

The CDR3 nucleotides read TGTGCCAGCTCACCACGGGGGCTAGCGGGGCCCGGAGGCGGGGAGCTGTTTTTT. It specifies CASSPRGLAGPGGGELFF. The V and J genes are TRBV18 and TRBJ2-2; TRBD2 matches at 9 bases. Germline-derived CDR1 and CDR2 are KGHSH and LQKENI. The J segment lost 7 bases and the V segment lost 1 base, leaving 13 bases of the junction unmatched. The length of the CDR3 is 18 residues.

This clone was picked up one time. The rearrangement links TRBV29-1 to TRBJ1-1; D may be TRBD1 (6 bases). The germline V gene has CDR1 SQVTM and CDR2 ANQGSEA. The CDR3 is made up of 12 amino acids. In DNA form, the CDR3 reads TGCACCGCGCAACAGGGTGACACTGAAGCTTTCTTT. It is translated as CTAQQGDTEAFF.

This chain uses TRBV5-4 with TRBJ2-1, with a tentative D call TRBD1 (5 bases). This CDR3 region has 12 residues. The ends were cut back, 0 bases at V and 8 bases at J, with 6 bases in the middle. The germline gives CDR1 SGHNT, CDR2 YYREEE (reference sequence). The CDR3, as DNA: TGTGCCAGCAGCTTGGAAGGGGATGAGCAGTTCTTC. As protein: CASSLEGDEQFF.

The chain uses TRBV9 and TRBJ1-4, with D possibly matching TRBD1 (5 bases). Trimming took off 2 bases at V and 5 bases at J, with 13 bases between the two ends. Germline V lookup: CDR1 SGDLS, CDR2 YYNGEE. CDR3 length: 15 amino acids. The CDR3 region is CASSVGGRGNEKLFF. In nucleotides, the CDR3 is TGTGCCAGCAGCGTGGGGGGAAGGGGAAATGAAAAACTGTTTTTT.

The chain carries TRBV9 and TRBJ2-1; TRBD2 aligns across 7 bases. The CDR3 spans 14 residues. Germline CDR1 SGDLS, CDR2 YYNGEE. Unmatched junction bases numbered 6, after V lost 1 base and J lost 8 bases. The DNA for the CDR3 is TGTGCCAGCAGCGTATACGGGGGGAGCGATGAGCAGTTCTTC. Protein: CASSVYGGSDEQFF. Supplemented by reference TRBV9 and TRBJ2-1, the full variable domain reads DSGVTQTPKHLITATGQRVTLRCSPRSGDLSVYWYQQSLDQGLQFLIQYYNGEERAKGNILERFSAQQFPDLHSELNLSSLELGDSALYFCASSVYGGSDEQFFGPGTRLTVL.

This rearrangement joins TRBV19 to TRBJ1-4; 9 bases line up with TRBD1. From germline, CDR1 is LNHDA and CDR2 SQIVND (reference sequence). This CDR3 contains 14 residues. The V and J ends lost 5 bases and 8 bases, in that order; junction bases with no gene match: 6. The CDR3 protein is CASSPRQGEEKLFF. For the CDR3, the DNA is TGTGCCAGTAGTCCTCGACAGGGGGAAGAAAAACTGTTTTTT.

The V and J genes are TRBV19 and TRBJ1-1; D call uncertain. This CDR3 spans 13 amino acids. CDR1 and CDR2 (germline): LNHDA, SQIVND (reference sequence). The V gene lost 3 bases and the J gene lost 3 bases, with 8 bases spanning the gap. CDR3 region: CASSIGRHTEAFF. Here the CDR3 DNA reads TGTGCCAGTAGTATCGGTCGCCACACTGAAGCTTTCTTT. The whole variable domain, remainder taken from reference TRBV19 and TRBJ1-1, is DGGITQSPKYLFRKEGQNVTLSCEQNLNHDAMYWYRQDPGQGLRLIYYSQIVNDFQKGDIAEGYSVSREKKESFPLTVTSAQKNPTAFYLCASSIGRHTEAFFGQGTRLTVV.

The gene calls are TRBV6-5 and TRBJ1-5; 7 nucleotides agree with TRBD1. V lost 6 bases, J lost 1 base, and 6 bases stayed unmatched. The CDR3 covers 15 residues. CDR1 is MNHEY, CDR2 SVGAGI, per germline. The chain's CDR3 is CASRQGVSSNQPQHF. In DNA form, the CDR3 reads TGTGCCAGCAGGCAGGGGGTATCGAGCAATCAGCCCCAGCATTTT.

Points on this clone: The same CDR3 also results from other DNA sequences found in this sample. This chain connects TRBV5-1 to TRBJ1-5; the D gene is possibly TRBD1 (5 bases). V was clipped by 1 base and J by 4 bases, with 9 bases between them. CDR1 SGHRS and CDR2 YFSETQ come from the germline V gene. This CDR3 spans 14 amino acids. Here the CDR3 reads CASSLTGGNQPQHF. The CDR3 nucleotides are TGCGCCAGCAGCTTGACAGGTGGAAATCAGCCCCAGCATTTT. Full variable domain (rest looked up from reference TRBV5-1 and TRBJ1-5): KAGVTQTPRYLIKTRGQQVTLSCSPISGHRSVSWYQQTPGQGLQFLFEYFSETQRNKGNFPGRFSGRQFSNSRSEMNVSTLELGDSALYLCASSLTGGNQPQHFGDGTRLSIL.

The rearrangement links TRBV15 to TRBJ1-5, with unresolved D. There are 13 residues in the CDR3. Trimming removed 5 bases at V and 7 bases at J, with 12 bases between. Germline values: CDR1 LNHNV, CDR2 YYDKDF (reference sequence). The CDR3 coding sequence is TGTGCCACCAGCCCAGACTGGGTACAGCCCCAGCATTTT. This encodes CATSPDWVQPQHF.

In this sample, this clone turned up once. The genes are TRBV28 and TRBJ1-2; 10 bases are a match to TRBD1. Losses at the gene ends were 2 bases for V and 5 bases for J; bases not matched to a gene: 8. Looked up from germline, CDR1 is MDHEN and CDR2 is SYDVKM. The CDR3 covers 16 residues. This chain's CDR3 is CASSLRNMGQGYGYTF. The DNA for the CDR3 is TGTGCCAGCAGTTTACGAAACATGGGACAGGGGTATGGCTACACCTTC.